The clone carrying this T cell receptor (beta chain) was detected only a few times. As yet, its antigen is unknown. The data were taken from a study of molecular identifiers for immune sequencing clone quantification. General observations from the study: Underestimation of highly expanded clone sizes could arise where identical TCR molecules share a barcode.

Naive CD8 T cells were sorted, and the gate applied was CD8+CD4-CCR7+CD45RA+. Germline values: CDR1 PRHDT, CDR2 FYEKMQ (reference sequence). CDR3 length equals 15 residues. Unmatched junction bases numbered 6, after V lost 2 bases and J lost 7 bases. Methods described previously were used for bulk TCR libraries, and listed TCR primers were applied. TCRdb re-analysed the PCR reads in MiXCR, keeping a single row per CDR3 protein. The table includes some 100,000 distinct CDR3 sequences, over 15% detected once. The TCR sequence derives from a human donor in good health. Some libraries in this study had Jurkat cell RNA spiked in. This chain connects TRBV13 to TRBJ1-4; 8 nucleotides align to TRBD1. Sequenced input: naive CD8+ T cells from blood, with Jurkat cell RNA spiked in. Sample subset: FACS-sorted CD8+CD4-CCR7+CD45RA+ naive T cells. The CDR3 spells CASSLQGAQREKLFF. In DNA form, the CDR3 reads TGTGCCAGCAGCTTACAGGGGGCGCAACGTGAAAAACTGTTTTTT.